Listed here is a single T cell receptor beta chain. Its antigen is still unknown. This table comes from immunoSEQ multiplex PCR, and its TCRdb copy is limited to in-frame clones, with some not included. The table records 45,000 to 50,000 clones, approximately 80% of them present only once. This record comes from a study of vaccination effects on CD4 cells after COVID-19. The culture ran for under eleven days, and then CD4+ T cells were isolated. Between the trimmed V and J ends, which lost 2 bases and 9 bases, there was a span of 14 bases. Germline lookup yields CDR1 SGHTA and CDR2 FQGTGA. The CDR3 is made up of 14 amino acids.

The chain recombines TRBV7-3 with TRBJ2-1; tentatively, D is TRBD2 (6 bases). Source: CD4+ T cells from PBMCs cultured without peptide, taken before COVID-19 vaccination. This TCR came from a human donor who had a prior SARS-CoV-2 infection. The CDR3 DNA sequence: TGTGCCAGCAGCTTACGGCTAGCGTTCGGTGAGCAGTTCTTC. This sequence encodes CASSLRLAFGEQFF.